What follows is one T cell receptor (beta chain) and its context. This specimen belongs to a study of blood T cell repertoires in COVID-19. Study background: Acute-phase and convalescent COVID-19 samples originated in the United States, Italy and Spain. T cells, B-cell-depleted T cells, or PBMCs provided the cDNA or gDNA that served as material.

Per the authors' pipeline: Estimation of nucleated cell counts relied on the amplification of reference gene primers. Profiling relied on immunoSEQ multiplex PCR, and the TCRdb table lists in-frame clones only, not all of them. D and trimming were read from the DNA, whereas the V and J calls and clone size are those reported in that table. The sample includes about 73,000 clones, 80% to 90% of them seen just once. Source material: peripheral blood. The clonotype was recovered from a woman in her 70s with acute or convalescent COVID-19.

As DNA, the CDR3 is TGTGCCAGTAGTTTAGCGGCTGGGGCCAACGTCCTGACTTTC. Encoded protein: CASSLAAGANVLTF. The chain uses TRBV19 and TRBJ2-6, with D perhaps TRBD2 (6 bases). Germline CDR1 reads LNHDA; CDR2 reads SQIVND (reference sequence). CDR3 size: 14 residues. V lost 5 bases, J lost 2 bases, and 7 bases lay in between.